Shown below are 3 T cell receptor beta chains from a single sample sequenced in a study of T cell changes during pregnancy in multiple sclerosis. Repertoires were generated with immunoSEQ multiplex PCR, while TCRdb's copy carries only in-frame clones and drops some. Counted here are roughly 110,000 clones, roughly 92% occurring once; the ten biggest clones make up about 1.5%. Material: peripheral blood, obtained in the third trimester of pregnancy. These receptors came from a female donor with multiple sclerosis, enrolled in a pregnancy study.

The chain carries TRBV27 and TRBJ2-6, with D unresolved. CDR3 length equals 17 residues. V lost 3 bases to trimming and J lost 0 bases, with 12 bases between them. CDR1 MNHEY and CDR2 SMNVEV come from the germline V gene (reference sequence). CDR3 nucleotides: TGTGCCAGCAGTTTGGAGACGGCCGCCTCTGGGGCCAACGTCCTGACTTTC. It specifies CASSLETAASGANVLTF. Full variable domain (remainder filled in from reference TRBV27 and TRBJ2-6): EAQVTQNPRYLITVTGKKLTVTCSQNMNHEYMSWYRQDPGLGLRQIYYSMNVEVTDKGDVPEGYKVSRKEKRNFPLILESPSPNQTSLYFCASSLETAASGANVLTFGAGSRLTVL.

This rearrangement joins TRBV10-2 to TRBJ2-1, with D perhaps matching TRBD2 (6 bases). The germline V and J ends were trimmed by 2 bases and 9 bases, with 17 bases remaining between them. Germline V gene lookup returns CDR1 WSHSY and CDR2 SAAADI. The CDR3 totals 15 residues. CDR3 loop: CASSETGLGMGEQFF. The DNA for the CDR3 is TGCGCCAGCAGTGAGACGGGACTTGGTATGGGTGAGCAGTTCTTC.

The CDR3 sequence is CASREGDSYPEAFF. The CDR3 DNA sequence: TGTGCCAGTCGAGAGGGGGACAGTTACCCTGAAGCTTTCTTT. The chain has TRBV19 and TRBJ1-1, with 7 nucleotides matching TRBD1. The CDR3 covers 14 residues. Germline V lookup: CDR1 LNHDA, CDR2 SQIVND (reference sequence). V shed 8 bases, J shed 6 bases, and the junction held 12 bases outside the gene matches.